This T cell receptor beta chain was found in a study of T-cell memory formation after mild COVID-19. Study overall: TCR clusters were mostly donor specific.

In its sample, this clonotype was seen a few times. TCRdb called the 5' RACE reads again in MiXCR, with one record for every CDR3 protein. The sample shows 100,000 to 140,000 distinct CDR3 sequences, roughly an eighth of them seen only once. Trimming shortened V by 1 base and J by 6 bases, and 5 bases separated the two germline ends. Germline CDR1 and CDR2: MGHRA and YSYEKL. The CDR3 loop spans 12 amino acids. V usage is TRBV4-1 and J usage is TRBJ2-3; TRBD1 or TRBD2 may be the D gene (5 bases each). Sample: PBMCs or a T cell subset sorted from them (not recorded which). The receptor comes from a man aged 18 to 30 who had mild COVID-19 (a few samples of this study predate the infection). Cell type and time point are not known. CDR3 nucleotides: TGCGCCAGCAGCCAAGGGGGGGATACGCAGTATTTT. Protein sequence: CASSQGGDTQYF.